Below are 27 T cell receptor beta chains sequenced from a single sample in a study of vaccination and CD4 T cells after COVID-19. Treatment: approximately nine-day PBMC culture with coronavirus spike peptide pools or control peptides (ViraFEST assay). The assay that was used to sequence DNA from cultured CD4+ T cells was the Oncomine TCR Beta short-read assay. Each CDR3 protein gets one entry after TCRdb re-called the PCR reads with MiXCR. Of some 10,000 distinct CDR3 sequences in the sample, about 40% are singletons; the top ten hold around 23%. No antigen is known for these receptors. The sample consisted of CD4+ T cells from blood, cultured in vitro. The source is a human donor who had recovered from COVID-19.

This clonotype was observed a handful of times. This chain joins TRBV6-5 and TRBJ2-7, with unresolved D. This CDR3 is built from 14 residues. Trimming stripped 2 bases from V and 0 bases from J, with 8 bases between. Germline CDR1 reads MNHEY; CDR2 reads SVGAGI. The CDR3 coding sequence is TGTGCCAGCAGTTACGGGCGCGGCTCCTACGAGCAGTACTTC. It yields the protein CASSYGRGSYEQYF.

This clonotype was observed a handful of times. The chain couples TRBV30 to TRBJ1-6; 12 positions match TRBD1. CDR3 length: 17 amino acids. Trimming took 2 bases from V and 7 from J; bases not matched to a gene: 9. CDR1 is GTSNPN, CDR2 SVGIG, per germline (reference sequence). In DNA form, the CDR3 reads TGTGCCTGGAGTTTGGGAGCCGGGACAGGGGGCAATTCACCCCTCCACTTT. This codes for CAWSLGAGTGGNSPLHF.

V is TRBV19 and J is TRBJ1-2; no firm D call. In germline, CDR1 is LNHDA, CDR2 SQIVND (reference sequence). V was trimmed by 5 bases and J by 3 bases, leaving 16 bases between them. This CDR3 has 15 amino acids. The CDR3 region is CASSVDTTDYYGYTF. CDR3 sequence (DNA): TGTGCCAGTAGTGTCGACACCACCGACTACTATGGCTACACCTTC. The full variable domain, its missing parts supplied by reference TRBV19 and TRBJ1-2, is DGGITQSPKYLFRKEGQNVTLSCEQNLNHDAMYWYRQDPGQGLRLIYYSQIVNDFQKGDIAEGYSVSREKKESFPLTVTSAQKNPTAFYLCASSVDTTDYYGYTFGSGTRLTVV.

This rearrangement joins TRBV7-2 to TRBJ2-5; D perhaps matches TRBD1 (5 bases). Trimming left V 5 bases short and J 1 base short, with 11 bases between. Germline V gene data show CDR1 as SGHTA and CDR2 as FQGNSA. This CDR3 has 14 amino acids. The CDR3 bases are TGTGCCAGCAGCCCTGGGGCTGTCCAAGAGACCCAGTACTTC. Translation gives CASSPGAVQETQYF.

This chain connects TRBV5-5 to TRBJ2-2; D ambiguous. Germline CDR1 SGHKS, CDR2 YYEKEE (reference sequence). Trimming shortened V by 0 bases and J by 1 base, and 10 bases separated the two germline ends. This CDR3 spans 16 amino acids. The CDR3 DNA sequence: TGTGCCAGCAGCTTGGTTCGGATACGGAACACCGGGGAGCTGTTTTTT. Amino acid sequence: CASSLVRIRNTGELFF.

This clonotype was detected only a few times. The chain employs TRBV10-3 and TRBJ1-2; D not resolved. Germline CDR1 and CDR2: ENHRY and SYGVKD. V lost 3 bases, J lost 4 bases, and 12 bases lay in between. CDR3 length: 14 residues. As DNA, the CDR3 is TGTGCCATCAGTGACCAGGCCTCGAGCTATGGCTACACCTTC. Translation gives CAISDQASSYGYTF.

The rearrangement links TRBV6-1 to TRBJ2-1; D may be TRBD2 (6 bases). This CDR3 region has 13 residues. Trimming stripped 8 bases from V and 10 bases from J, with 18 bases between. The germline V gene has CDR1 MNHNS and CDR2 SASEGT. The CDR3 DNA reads TGTGCCAGCGCTAGCCATTGGGCGGGGGAGCAGTTCTTC. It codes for CASASHWAGEQFF.

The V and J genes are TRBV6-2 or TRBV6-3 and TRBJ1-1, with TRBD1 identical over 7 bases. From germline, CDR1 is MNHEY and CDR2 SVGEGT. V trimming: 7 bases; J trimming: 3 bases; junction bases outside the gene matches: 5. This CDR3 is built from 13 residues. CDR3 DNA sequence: TGTGCCAGCATCTCGGGACAGTACACTGAAGCTTTCTTT. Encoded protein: CASISGQYTEAFF.

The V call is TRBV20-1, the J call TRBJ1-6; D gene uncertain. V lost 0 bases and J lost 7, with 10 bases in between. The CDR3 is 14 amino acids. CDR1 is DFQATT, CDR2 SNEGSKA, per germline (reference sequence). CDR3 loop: CSARDGSQNSPLHF. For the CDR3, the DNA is TGCAGTGCTAGAGACGGGAGTCAGAATTCACCCCTCCACTTT.

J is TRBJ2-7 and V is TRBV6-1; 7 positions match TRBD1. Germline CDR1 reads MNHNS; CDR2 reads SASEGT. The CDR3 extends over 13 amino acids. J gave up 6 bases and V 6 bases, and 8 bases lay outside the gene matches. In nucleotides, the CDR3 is TGTGCCAGCAGGAAGACAGGGAAGAGCGAGCAGTACTTC. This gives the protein CASRKTGKSEQYF.

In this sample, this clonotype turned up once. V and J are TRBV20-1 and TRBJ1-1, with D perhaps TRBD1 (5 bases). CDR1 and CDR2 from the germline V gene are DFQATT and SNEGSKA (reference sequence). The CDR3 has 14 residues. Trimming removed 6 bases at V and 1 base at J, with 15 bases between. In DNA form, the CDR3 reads TGCAGTGCCCGTTCAGGGACCCAGAACACTGAAGCTTTCTTT. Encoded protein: CSARSGTQNTEAFF.

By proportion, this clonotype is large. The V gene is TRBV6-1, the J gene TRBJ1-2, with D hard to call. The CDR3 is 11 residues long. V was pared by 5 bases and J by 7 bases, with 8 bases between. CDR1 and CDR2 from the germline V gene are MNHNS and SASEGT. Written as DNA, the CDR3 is TGTGCCAGCAGTACCAGCCTTGGCTACACCTTC. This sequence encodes CASSTSLGYTF.

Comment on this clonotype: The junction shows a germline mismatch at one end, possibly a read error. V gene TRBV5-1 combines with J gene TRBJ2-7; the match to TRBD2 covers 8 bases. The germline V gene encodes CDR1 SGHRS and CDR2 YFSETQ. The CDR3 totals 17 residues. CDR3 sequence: CASSLVGAGVRGGEQYF. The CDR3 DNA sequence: TGTGCCAGCAGCTTGGTAGGAGCGGGGGTCCGGGGAGGGGAGCAGTACTTC.

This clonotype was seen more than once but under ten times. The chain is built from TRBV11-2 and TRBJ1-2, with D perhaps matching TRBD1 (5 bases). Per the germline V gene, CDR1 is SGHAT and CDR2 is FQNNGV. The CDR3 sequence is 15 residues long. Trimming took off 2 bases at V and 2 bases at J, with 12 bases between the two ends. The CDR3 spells CASSLFVGANYGYTF. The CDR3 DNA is TGTGCCAGCAGCTTATTTGTAGGGGCCAACTATGGCTACACCTTC.

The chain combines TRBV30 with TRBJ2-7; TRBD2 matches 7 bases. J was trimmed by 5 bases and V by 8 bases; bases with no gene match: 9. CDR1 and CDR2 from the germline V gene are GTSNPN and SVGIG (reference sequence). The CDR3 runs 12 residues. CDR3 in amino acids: CAGSGLVDEQYF. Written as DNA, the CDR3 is TGTGCCGGATCTGGACTAGTCGACGAGCAGTACTTC.

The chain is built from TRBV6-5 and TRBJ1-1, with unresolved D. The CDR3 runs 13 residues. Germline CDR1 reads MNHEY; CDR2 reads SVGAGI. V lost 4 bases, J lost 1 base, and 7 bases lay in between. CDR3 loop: CASSSGGNTEAFF. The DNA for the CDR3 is TGTGCCAGCAGTTCCGGAGGGAACACTGAAGCTTTCTTT.

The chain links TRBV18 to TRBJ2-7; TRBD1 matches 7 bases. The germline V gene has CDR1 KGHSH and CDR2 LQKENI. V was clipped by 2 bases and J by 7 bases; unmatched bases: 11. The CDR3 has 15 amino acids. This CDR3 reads CASSPGQAVLGEQYF. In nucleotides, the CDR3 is TGTGCCAGCTCACCAGGACAGGCGGTCCTAGGGGAGCAGTACTTC.

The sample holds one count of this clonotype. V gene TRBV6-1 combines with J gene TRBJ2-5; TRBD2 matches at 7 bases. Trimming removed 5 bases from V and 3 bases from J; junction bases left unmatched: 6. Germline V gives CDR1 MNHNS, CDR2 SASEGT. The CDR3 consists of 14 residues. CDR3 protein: CASSKLATKETQYF. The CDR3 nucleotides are TGTGCCAGCAGTAAACTAGCGACTAAAGAGACCCAGTACTTC.

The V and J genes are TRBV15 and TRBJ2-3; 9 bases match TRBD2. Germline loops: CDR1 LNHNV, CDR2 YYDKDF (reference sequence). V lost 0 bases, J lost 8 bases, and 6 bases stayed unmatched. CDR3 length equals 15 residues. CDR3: CATSREAAGGFTQYF. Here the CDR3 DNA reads TGTGCCACCAGCAGAGAGGCGGCGGGGGGGTTTACGCAGTATTTT.

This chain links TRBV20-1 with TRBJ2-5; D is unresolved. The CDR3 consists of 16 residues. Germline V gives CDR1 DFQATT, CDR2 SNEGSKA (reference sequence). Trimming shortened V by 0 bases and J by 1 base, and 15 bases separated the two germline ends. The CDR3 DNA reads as TGCAGTGCTAGAGAGCCTAACGGTGAAACCCAAGAGACCCAGTACTTC. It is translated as CSAREPNGETQETQYF.

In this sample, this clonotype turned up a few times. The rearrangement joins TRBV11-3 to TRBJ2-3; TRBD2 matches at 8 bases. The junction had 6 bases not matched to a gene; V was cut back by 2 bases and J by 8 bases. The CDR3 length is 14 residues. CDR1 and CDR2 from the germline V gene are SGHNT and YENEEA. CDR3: CASSLKAGAGTQYF. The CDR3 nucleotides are TGTGCCAGCAGCTTAAAAGCGGGGGCGGGTACGCAGTATTTT.

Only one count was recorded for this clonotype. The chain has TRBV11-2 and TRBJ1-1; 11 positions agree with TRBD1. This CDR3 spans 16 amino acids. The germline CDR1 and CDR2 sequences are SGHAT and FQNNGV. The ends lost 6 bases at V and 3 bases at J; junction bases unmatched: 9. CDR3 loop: CASRSRDRGMYTEAFF. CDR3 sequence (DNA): TGTGCCAGCAGATCAAGGGACAGGGGGATGTACACTGAAGCTTTCTTT.

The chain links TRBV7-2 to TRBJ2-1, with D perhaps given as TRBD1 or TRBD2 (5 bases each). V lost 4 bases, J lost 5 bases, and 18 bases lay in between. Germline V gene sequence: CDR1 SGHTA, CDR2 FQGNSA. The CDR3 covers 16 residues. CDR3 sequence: CASSSGAPRGHNEQFF. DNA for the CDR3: TGTGCCAGCAGCTCCGGTGCCCCCCGGGGACACAATGAGCAGTTCTTC.

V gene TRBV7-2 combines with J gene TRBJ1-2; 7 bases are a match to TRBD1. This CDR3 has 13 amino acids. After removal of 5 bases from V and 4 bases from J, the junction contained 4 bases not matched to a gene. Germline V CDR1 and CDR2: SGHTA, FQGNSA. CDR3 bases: TGTGCCAGCAGCCCGGACAGGACCTATGGCTACACCTTC. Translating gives CASSPDRTYGYTF.

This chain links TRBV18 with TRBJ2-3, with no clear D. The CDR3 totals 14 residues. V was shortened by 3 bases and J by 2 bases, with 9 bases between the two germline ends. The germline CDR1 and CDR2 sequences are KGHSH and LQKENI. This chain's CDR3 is CASSPLANTDTQYF. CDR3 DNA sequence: TGTGCCAGCTCACCTCTGGCTAACACAGATACGCAGTATTTT.

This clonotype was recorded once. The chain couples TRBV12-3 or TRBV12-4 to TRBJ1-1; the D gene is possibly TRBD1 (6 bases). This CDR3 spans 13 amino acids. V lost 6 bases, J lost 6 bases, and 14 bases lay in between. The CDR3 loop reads CASRRTVSPEAFF. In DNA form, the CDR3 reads TGTGCCAGCAGGCGGACAGTTTCTCCTGAAGCTTTCTTT.

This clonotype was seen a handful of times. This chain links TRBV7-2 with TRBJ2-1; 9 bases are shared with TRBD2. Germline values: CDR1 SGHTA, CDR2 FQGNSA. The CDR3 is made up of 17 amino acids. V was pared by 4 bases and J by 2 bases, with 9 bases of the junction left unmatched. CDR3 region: CASSSPSAGGAYNEQFF. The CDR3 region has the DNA TGTGCCAGCAGCTCTCCCTCCGCGGGGGGGGCCTACAATGAGCAGTTCTTC. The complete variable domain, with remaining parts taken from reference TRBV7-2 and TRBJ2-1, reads GAGVSQSPSNKVTEKGKDVELRCDPISGHTALYWYRQSLGQGLEFLIYFQGNSAPDKSGLPSDRFSAERTGGSVSTLTIQRTQQEDSAVYLCASSSPSAGGAYNEQFFGPGTRLTVL.